Listed below are T cell receptor beta chains from one sample, sequenced in a study of control samples from healthy donors and cancer patients. Libraries were prepared by immunoSEQ multiplex PCR; TCRdb keeps only in-frame clonotypes and omits some of them. This sample has about 150,000 clones, with about 94% found just once. Input material: blood. The receptors originated from a man aged 40-49 years in good health. Both conserved end residues are trimmed from each CDR3. Fields, in order: J gene, V gene, CDR3 protein.

J: TRBJ1-1; V: TRBV6-2/TRBV6-3; CDR3: ASSYGTGTEAF
J: TRBJ1-6; V: TRBV6-5; CDR3: ASSRGFNSPLH
J: TRBJ2-3; V: TRBV24-1; CDR3: ATSGGQGTDTQY
J: TRBJ2-5; V: TRBV28; CDR3: ASFNRQFQETQY
J: TRBJ1-6; V: TRBV27; CDR3: ASSFRDRDSSPLH
J: TRBJ1-6; V: TRBV19; CDR3: ASSRTGPGRGSPLH
J: TRBJ1-2; V: TRBV6-5; CDR3: ASSLEVGQGYGYT
J: TRBJ1-1; V: TRBV2; CDR3: ASSDDRRNTEAF
J: TRBJ1-6; V: TRBV2; CDR3: ASSEALQPHSPLH
J: TRBJ2-1; V: TRBV5-5; CDR3: ASSLADGVGEQF
J: TRBJ1-5; V: TRBV6-2/TRBV6-3; CDR3: ASSYRDEPTD
J: TRBJ1-1; V: TRBV19; CDR3: ASKKGQGMNTEAF
J: TRBJ1-3; V: TRBV5-4; CDR3: ASTATGVGNTIY
J: TRBJ1-4; V: TRBV6-2/TRBV6-3; CDR3: ASSSGRDEKLF
J: TRBJ2-1; V: TRBV28; CDR3: ASSPPESYNEQF
J: TRBJ2-1; V: TRBV19; CDR3: ASRVTGTANEQF
J: TRBJ2-3; V: TRBV25-1; CDR3: ASSEGSGPFFTTDTQY
J: TRBJ1-1; V: TRBV13; CDR3: ASSLGAGTGAAEAF
J: TRBJ1-5; V: TRBV24-1; CDR3: ATSVRPGEFRNQPQH
J: TRBJ2-3; V: TRBV9; CDR3: ASTAGEGDTQY
J: TRBJ2-4; V: TRBV19; CDR3: ASSKHDAKNIQY
J: TRBJ1-2; V: TRBV6-5; CDR3: ASSYSRTANYGYT
J: TRBJ2-4; V: TRBV4-3; CDR3: ASWRASRVVKNIQY
J: TRBJ2-5; V: TRBV5-1; CDR3: ASSPRGTYQETQY
J: TRBJ1-3; V: TRBV4-2; CDR3: ASSQDPQQNTIY
J: TRBJ2-1; V: TRBV7-6; CDR3: ASSQGVASYNEQF
J: TRBJ1-4; V: TRBV7-6; CDR3: ASSLEGEGTPNEKLF
J: TRBJ1-2; V: TRBV6-2/TRBV6-3; CDR3: ASSSFWGRGYGYT
J: TRBJ1-4; V: TRBV6-5; CDR3: ASSPPGRINEKLF
J: TRBJ2-7; V: TRBV5-4; CDR3: ASSRRDRESGEQY
J: TRBJ2-3; V: TRBV30; CDR3: AFKAGGDTQY
J: TRBJ1-5; V: TRBV2; CDR3: ASAGRFSNQPQH
J: TRBJ1-5; V: TRBV7-2; CDR3: ASSLGQLVNQPQH
J: TRBJ2-3; V: TRBV6-1; CDR3: ASSDELAGASDTQY
J: TRBJ2-2; V: TRBV7-2; CDR3: VVGDRGRAGELF
J: TRBJ1-1; V: TRBV18; CDR3: ASSETWDRTNTEAF
J: TRBJ2-6; V: TRBV19; CDR3: ASSIDQGLVGANVLT
J: TRBJ2-7; V: TRBV9; CDR3: ASSVDPRPLEQY
J: TRBJ2-6; V: TRBV5-1; CDR3: ASSLEALVSGANVLT
J: TRBJ1-3; V: TRBV28; CDR3: ASSPTGSGNTIY
J: TRBJ1-1; V: TRBV27; CDR3: ASSSLSGRVNTEAF
J: TRBJ1-2; V: TRBV5-6; CDR3: ASSDRDRDNYGYT
J: TRBJ2-1; V: TRBV24-1; CDR3: ATSDLDSGGQF
J: TRBJ1-2; V: TRBV3-1/TRBV3-2; CDR3: ASSQAGYGYT
J: TRBJ1-1; V: TRBV24-1; CDR3: ATSRSGTGNTEAF
J: TRBJ1-5; V: TRBV5-6; CDR3: ASSRDRGIQPQH
J: TRBJ1-3; V: TRBV11-3; CDR3: ASSFGTGNTIY
J: TRBJ2-1; V: TRBV5-4; CDR3: ASSLGGYNEQF
J: TRBJ1-1; V: TRBV30; CDR3: AWRTGPNTEAF
J: TRBJ2-7; V: TRBV5-5; CDR3: ASSLGGPSYEQY
J: TRBJ1-5; V: TRBV5-8; CDR3: ASSLGQGYQPQH
J: TRBJ2-5; V: TRBV7-9; CDR3: ASSLTGGRETQY
J: TRBJ2-7; V: TRBV27; CDR3: ASGPSGGEEY
J: TRBJ2-1; V: TRBV6-5; CDR3: ASTSGTSGPHEQF
J: TRBJ1-6; V: TRBV27; CDR3: ASSFSPGGQEALH
J: TRBJ1-6; V: TRBV27; CDR3: ASKGGRTDGKNSPLH
J: TRBJ1-1; V: TRBV27; CDR3: ASSLYRAMNTEAF